This passage covers 10 T cell receptor beta chains from one sample sequenced in a study of control samples from healthy donors and cancer patients. Assay: immunoSEQ multiplex PCR; the TCRdb copy retains only in-frame clones and omits some. The sample lists some 150,000 clones; around 93% were seen once. The sample was blood. These receptors all come from a woman aged 55-69 years in good health.

This chain connects TRBV7-2 to TRBJ1-4; D call uncertain. Germline values: CDR1 SGHTA, CDR2 FQGNSA. The CDR3 totals 12 residues. V lost 5 bases, J lost 8 bases, and 9 bases lay in between. CDR3 loop: CASSMMGEKLFF. Written as DNA, the CDR3 is TGTGCCAGCAGCATGATGGGGGAAAAACTGTTTTTT.

The rearrangement links TRBV6-5 to TRBJ1-5, with 7 bases identical to TRBD1. V dropped 5 bases and J dropped 2; count of bases not matched to a gene: 6. The V gene's germline CDR1 is MNHEY and CDR2 SVGAGI. The CDR3 contains 15 residues. The chain's CDR3 is CASSSRQGRNQPQHF. In DNA, the CDR3 is TGTGCCAGCAGTAGTCGACAGGGTCGCAATCAGCCCCAGCATTTT.

This chain links TRBV24-1 with TRBJ1-4; 7 bases map to TRBD1. J was trimmed by 0 bases and V by 0 bases; bases with no gene match: 18. This CDR3 comprises 22 residues. Germline V gene sequence: CDR1 KGHDR, CDR2 SFDVKD. The CDR3 DNA reads TGTGCCACCAGTGATTTGGCTTTCGTGACAGGGCATATAAAGGCAACTAATGAAAAACTGTTTTTT. Its translation is CATSDLAFVTGHIKATNEKLFF.

The V and J genes are TRBV10-3 and TRBJ1-1, with 7 bases identical to TRBD1. The CDR3 loop spans 14 amino acids. Germline assignment: CDR1 ENHRY and CDR2 SYGVKD. V shed 8 bases, J shed 1 base, and the junction held 7 bases outside the gene matches. The CDR3 reads CAIGRGQENTEAFF. The CDR3 DNA sequence: TGTGCCATCGGAAGAGGACAGGAGAACACTGAAGCTTTCTTT.

The chain combines TRBV6-1 with TRBJ1-5; 7 bases fit TRBD1. CDR1 is MNHNS, CDR2 SASEGT, per germline. This CDR3 comprises 14 residues. The J segment lost 7 bases and the V segment lost 2 bases, leaving 5 bases of the junction unmatched. CDR3 coding DNA: TGTGCCAGCAGTGAATTAGGGGGCGGACAGCCCCAGCATTTT. Translation: CASSELGGGQPQHF.

This clone has a single count. This chain uses TRBV6-5 with TRBJ1-2; a possible D gene is TRBD1 (5 bases). CDR3 size: 16 residues. From germline, CDR1 is MNHEY and CDR2 SVGAGI. V was pared by 0 bases and J by 4 bases, with 15 bases between. The CDR3 sequence is CASSYSWNSGTYGYTF. CDR3 sequence (DNA): TGTGCCAGCAGTTACTCCTGGAACTCCGGGACCTATGGCTACACCTTC.

The chain is built from TRBV9 and TRBJ1-2, with TRBD1 as a possible D gene (5 bases). Germline CDR1 and CDR2: SGDLS and YYNGEE. The CDR3 sequence is 14 residues long. Between the trimmed V and J ends, which lost 3 bases and 5 bases, there was a span of 14 bases. Here the CDR3 DNA reads TGTGCCAGCAGCGGACAGAATTTTGGTTATGGCTACACCTTC. Translating it yields CASSGQNFGYGYTF.

V and J are TRBV18 and TRBJ1-4; a possible D gene is TRBD1 (6 bases). The CDR3 extends over 18 amino acids. Germline CDR1 is KGHSH and CDR2 is LQKENI. Between the trimmed V and J ends, which lost 4 bases and 0 bases, there was a span of 18 bases. In DNA form, the CDR3 reads TGTGCCAGCTCACTCCTTTCCGGGACACGTGCAACTAATGAAAAACTGTTTTTT. It codes for CASSLLSGTRATNEKLFF.

J is TRBJ1-5 and V is TRBV7-9; 8 bases fit TRBD1. Germline V gene sequence: CDR1 SEHNR, CDR2 FQNEAQ (reference sequence). The CDR3 extends over 13 amino acids. V was clipped by 4 bases and J by 5 bases; unmatched bases: 1. CDR3: CASSSQGDQPQHF. The CDR3 bases are TGTGCCAGCAGCTCACAGGGGGATCAGCCCCAGCATTTT.

The chain uses TRBV7-3 and TRBJ2-7, with 7 bases fitting TRBD2. CDR3 length equals 14 residues. Germline assignment: CDR1 SGHTA and CDR2 FQGTGA. V lost 5 bases, J lost 0 bases, and 4 bases stayed unmatched. CDR3 sequence: CASSAGGSSYEQYF. The CDR3 DNA is TGTGCCAGCAGCGCCGGGGGGAGCTCCTACGAGCAGTACTTC.